The source of this T cell receptor beta chain is a study of T cells after yellow fever vaccination. This clonotype has only a few counts. What it binds is unknown. Study-level results: A large majority of primary-vaccination clones showed up again after the booster (96% CD4, around 90% CD8). Contamination by abundant bulk-population clonotypes could be present in FACS-sorted repertoires. Weaker overall was a secondary response that nonetheless peaked faster, on day 5 versus 15.

Losses at the gene ends were 3 bases for V and 2 bases for J; bases not matched to a gene: 8. Per the germline V gene, CDR1 is ENHRY and CDR2 is SYGVKD. The CDR3 runs to 17 residues. 5'RACE template switching generated TCR cDNA, adding a universal primer site and UMIs. TCRdb reprocessed the 5' RACE reads with MiXCR, giving one entry per CDR3 protein. Among 350,000 to 450,000 distinct CDR3 sequences listed, roughly 20% were seen once. The chain has TRBV10-3 and TRBJ1-5; 9 positions match TRBD1. The TCR was taken from a man aged 18 to 30 who received the YFV17D yellow fever vaccine. The sample here was PBMCs, taken before the yellow fever booster vaccination. The CDR3 bases are TGTGCCATCAGTGAAGCTGCGGGACAGGGTGGCAATCAGCCCCAGCATTTT. Its translation is CAISEAAGQGGNQPQHF.